These T cell receptor beta chains were read from a single sample in a study of blood T cell repertoires in COVID-19. Libraries were prepared by immunoSEQ multiplex PCR; TCRdb keeps only in-frame clonotypes and omits some of them. The repertoire has approximately 390,000 clones, approximately 90% of them found once; the top ten carry about 9.4%. Sequencing input: PBMCs or T cells enriched from blood (not recorded which). These receptors all come from a woman between 50 and 59 years old who had recovered from COVID-19. Both conserved end residues are part of each CDR3. The D gene is left open where the match is weak. Expanded clones get a size class; other rows say once, few or many, or leave the size out.

clone size	D gene	J gene	V gene	CDR3 DNA	CDR3 protein
-	-	TRBJ1-2	TRBV25-1	TGTGCCAGCAGTGAATATGGCGGGGTTGTTCACTATGGCTACACCTTC	CASSEYGGVVHYGYTF
once	TRBD2	TRBJ2-2	TRBV28	TGTGCCAGCAGTCTGACTAGCGGGGGTGACACCGGGGAGCTGTTTTTT	CASSLTSGGDTGELFF
-	-	TRBJ1-1	TRBV18	TGTGCCAGCTCACGCCAGATGAACACTGAAGCTTTCTTT	CASSRQMNTEAFF
-	-	TRBJ2-7	TRBV3-1/TRBV3-2	TGTGCCAGCAGCCACGCGGGATTATTACGGGAGCAGTACTTC	CASSHAGLLREQYF
-	TRBD2	TRBJ2-1	TRBV9	TGTGCCAGCTCTAGCGGGGGGGCAGGTGAGCAGTTCTTC	CASSSGGAGEQFF
-	-	TRBJ2-2	TRBV4-1	TGCGCCAGCAGCCAAGTAATAACAGGGAGGGGCACCGGGGAGCTGTTTTTT	CASSQVITGRGTGELFF
-	TRBD1	TRBJ1-1	TRBV7-9	TGTGCCAGCAGTCACACCACAGGGGTAGGGAACACTGAAGCTTTCTTT	CASSHTTGVGNTEAFF
-	TRBD1	TRBJ1-5	TRBV15	TGTGCCACCAGCAGAGATCGGAGCAGGGGACAGCAGCCCCAGCATTTT	CATSRDRSRGQQPQHF
-	TRBD1	TRBJ1-1	TRBV19	TGTGCCAGTAAGGACAGGGGGAACGGGGCTTTCTTT	CASKDRGNGAFF
-	TRBD1	TRBJ1-2	TRBV11-2	TGTGCCAGCAGCTTCCGGGACAGCTCCCCCTATGGCTACACCTTC	CASSFRDSSPYGYTF
once	-	TRBJ1-3	TRBV6-6	TGTGCCAGCAGTCTATCGGACGGGGTAACTTCTGGAAACACCATATATTTT	CASSLSDGVTSGNTIYF
-	-	TRBJ1-1	TRBV7-9	TGTGCCAGCAGCTCAGGGTGGGGAACTGAAGCTTTCTTT	CASSSGWGTEAFF
-	-	TRBJ1-4	TRBV7-2	TGTGCCAGCAGCTTAGGTTCAACAACTAATGAAAAACTGTTTTTT	CASSLGSTTNEKLFF
-	-	TRBJ2-3	TRBV28	TGTGCCAGCAAGACCCCTCTAGCCTCTAGCACAGATACGCAGTATTTT	CASKTPLASSTDTQYF
-	TRBD1	TRBJ2-7	TRBV7-8	TGTGCCAGCAGCTTGGGATGGGGGACAGGGACGGGCGAGCAGTACTTC	CASSLGWGTGTGEQYF
-	-	TRBJ1-2	TRBV30	TGTGCCTGGAGGAGGACAGCTAACTATGGCTACACCTTC	CAWRRTANYGYTF
-	TRBD1	TRBJ1-2	TRBV3-1/TRBV3-2	TGTGCCAGCAGCCCCCCGGGACAGGGGTATGGCTACACCTTC	CASSPPGQGYGYTF
-	-	TRBJ1-1	TRBV12-3/TRBV12-4	TGTGCCAGCAGCCGGGAGTTCGCTGAAGCTTTCTTT	CASSREFAEAFF
-	TRBD1	TRBJ2-1	TRBV7-8	TGTGCCAGCAGTTTTCCCCGACAGGGGACGGGGCCGGGGATGGGTTACAATGAGCAGTTCTTC	CASSFPRQGTGPGMGYNEQFF
once	TRBD1	TRBJ1-5	TRBV18	TGTGCCAGCTCAGAGGACAGGAGCAATCAGCCCCAGCATTTT	CASSEDRSNQPQHF
-	-	TRBJ1-1	TRBV19	TGTGCCAGTAGTTCAATCGCGTCATTGAACACTGAAGCTTTCTTT	CASSSIASLNTEAFF
-	-	TRBJ1-5	TRBV5-8	TGTGCCAGCAGTCAGGGAAATCAGCCCCAGCATTTT	CASSQGNQPQHF
-	TRBD1	TRBJ1-2	TRBV3-1/TRBV3-2	TGTGCCAGCAGCCAAGGGGTAAATGGGGCAGGGGGCTCTGGCTACACCTTC	CASSQGVNGAGGSGYTF
-	-	TRBJ1-1	TRBV6-2/TRBV6-3	TGTGCCAGCAGTTACTTGGGAGGGGGCACTGAAGCTTTCTTT	CASSYLGGGTEAFF
-	TRBD1	TRBJ1-4	TRBV3-1/TRBV3-2	TGTGCCAGCAGCCAAGATCGAGGACAGGGGATTAATGAAAAACTGTTTTTT	CASSQDRGQGINEKLFF
-	TRBD1	TRBJ2-5	TRBV29-1	TGCAGCGTTGGACAGGGGTTACAAGAGACCCAGTACTTC	CSVGQGLQETQYF
-	TRBD1	TRBJ2-4	TRBV19	TGTGCCAGTAGCCGACCTCAGGGGGCCTCCCAAAACATTCAGTACTTC	CASSRPQGASQNIQYF
-	-	TRBJ1-2	TRBV7-3	TGTGCCAGCAGCCGCGTGGGGGGTGGTGGTGGCTACACCTTC	CASSRVGGGGGYTF